One sample yielded the 17 T cell receptor beta chains listed below, sequenced in a study of cytomegalovirus exposure and HLA in healthy donors. The primer mix had 60 Vbeta and 13 Jbeta primers. Produced via immunoSEQ multiplex PCR; TCRdb's table is partial and in-frame only. Here the sample spans about 140,000 clones, 80% being singletons. Sequenced: PBMCs. The receptors come from a man between 40 and 49 years old in good health and CMV-seronegative.

This clone came up once. The chain recombines TRBV10-1 with TRBJ1-1; TRBD1 agrees at 7 bases. In germline, CDR1 is WNHNN, CDR2 SYGVQD (reference sequence). Losses at the gene ends were 6 bases for V and 6 bases for J; bases not matched to a gene: 13. There are 15 residues in the CDR3. The CDR3 protein is CASRANTGDQAEAFF. CDR3 nucleotides: TGCGCCAGCAGAGCAAATACAGGGGATCAGGCTGAAGCTTTCTTT.

V gene TRBV5-4 combines with J gene TRBJ2-3; possible D gene TRBD1, 6 bases. V was shortened by 6 bases and J by 5 bases, with 13 bases between the two germline ends. The CDR3 spans 13 residues. The V gene's germline CDR1 is SGHNT and CDR2 YYREEE (reference sequence). The CDR3 is CASNLIQGDTQYF. Written as DNA, the CDR3 is TGTGCCAGCAACCTTATACAGGGAGATACGCAGTATTTT.

The chain carries TRBV14 and TRBJ2-5; TRBD1 agrees at 7 bases. Trimming took 2 bases from V and 1 from J; bases not matched to a gene: 10. CDR1 SGHDN and CDR2 FVKESK come from the germline V gene. The CDR3 extends over 17 amino acids. CDR3 protein: CASSQLRTGLIQETQYF. CDR3 nucleotides: TGTGCCAGCAGCCAACTTAGGACAGGACTCATCCAAGAGACCCAGTACTTC.

This chain uses TRBV5-4 with TRBJ1-1; D gene ambiguous. This CDR3 spans 14 amino acids. V was pared by 4 bases and J by 2 bases, with 12 bases between. Germline-derived CDR1 and CDR2 are SGHNT and YYREEE (reference sequence). Written as DNA, the CDR3 is TGTGCCAGCAGCGTAGGGAGGTTCAACACTGAAGCTTTCTTT. Its translation is CASSVGRFNTEAFF.

This chain links TRBV10-2 with TRBJ1-2, with D perhaps TRBD1 (6 bases). The V end was cut by 8 bases, the J end by 6 bases, with 16 bases between. The CDR3 length is 13 residues. CDR1 and CDR2 from the germline V gene are WSHSY and SAAADI. The CDR3 DNA sequence: TGCGCCAGCGAAAAAACAGGGACCCATGGCTACACCTTC. Residues: CASEKTGTHGYTF.

V and J are TRBV18 and TRBJ2-7; a weak D match, TRBD1 (6 bases). From germline, CDR1 is KGHSH and CDR2 LQKENI. The CDR3 is 14 residues long. V shed 5 bases and J shed 0 bases, with 11 bases lying between them. CDR3 protein: CASSEGDISYEQYF. In nucleotides, the CDR3 is TGTGCCAGCTCAGAGGGGGACATCTCCTACGAGCAGTACTTC. Combining the CDR3 with reference TRBV18 and TRBJ2-7 gives the whole variable domain NAGVMQNPRHLVRRRGQEARLRCSPMKGHSHVYWYRQLPEEGLKFMVYLQKENIIDESGMPKERFSAEFPKEGPSILRIQQVVRGDSAAYFCASSEGDISYEQYFGPGTRLTVT.

The sample holds a few counts of this clone. The chain carries TRBV6-6 and TRBJ1-1, with D tentatively TRBD1 (5 bases). V shed 6 bases and J shed 7 bases, with 12 bases lying between them. This CDR3 is 12 amino acids long. CDR1 is MNHNY, CDR2 SVGAGI, per germline (reference sequence). The CDR3 region has the DNA TGTGCCAGCAGCTCCCGGGGGAATGAAGCTTTCTTT. This encodes CASSSRGNEAFF.

The gene calls are TRBV9 and TRBJ2-7; TRBD1 matches 8 bases. With V trimmed by 0 bases and J by 6 bases, 8 bases remained unmatched. Germline assignment: CDR1 SGDLS and CDR2 YYNGEE. The CDR3 length is 15 residues. This CDR3 is CASSVVQDRVSEQYF. Written as DNA, the CDR3 is TGTGCCAGCAGCGTAGTTCAGGACAGGGTGAGCGAGCAGTACTTC. Full variable domain (remainder filled in from reference TRBV9 and TRBJ2-7): DSGVTQTPKHLITATGQRVTLRCSPRSGDLSVYWYQQSLDQGLQFLIQYYNGEERAKGNILERFSAQQFPDLHSELNLSSLELGDSALYFCASSVVQDRVSEQYFGPGTRLTVT.

This chain joins TRBV4-3 and TRBJ2-4; 11 bases are shared with TRBD1. Germline-derived CDR1 and CDR2 are LGHNA and YSLEER. CDR3 length equals 18 residues. The V gene end was trimmed by 0 bases and the J gene end by 2 bases; junction bases not matched to a gene: 6. CDR3 region: CASSQDSGTGGSKNIQYF. The CDR3 DNA reads as TGCGCCAGCAGCCAAGATTCCGGGACAGGGGGTTCCAAAAACATTCAGTACTTC.

CDR3 DNA sequence: TGTGCCAGTATTCCCGAGTATTCAGGTAGCAATCAGCCCCAGCATTTT. Translated, it gives CASIPEYSGSNQPQHF. The chain couples TRBV19 to TRBJ1-5; the D is unclear. This CDR3 comprises 16 residues. Germline assignment: CDR1 LNHDA and CDR2 SQIVND (reference sequence). Trimming cost V 7 bases and J 0 bases, with 16 bases left between them.

The gene calls are TRBV5-6 and TRBJ1-5, with TRBD1 as a possible D gene (6 bases). The CDR3 contains 17 residues. In germline, CDR1 is SGHDT, CDR2 YYEEEE. Trimming removed 2 bases from V and 4 bases from J, with 19 bases in between. For the CDR3, the DNA is TGTGCCAGCAGCTTCCGCGAGGCTGCGCAGGGGAATCAGCCCCAGCATTTT. This codes for CASSFREAAQGNQPQHF.

This clone showed up just a few times. The chain is built from TRBV5-5 and TRBJ2-7; TRBD1 matches 7 bases. Germline V gene lookup returns CDR1 SGHKS and CDR2 YYEKEE (reference sequence). Trimming cost V 4 bases and J 4 bases; bases outside gene matches: 5. This CDR3 contains 13 residues. CDR3 coding DNA: TGTGCCAGCAGCACCACGACAGGGTACGAGCAGTACTTC. Encoded protein: CASSTTTGYEQYF.

The rearrangement uses TRBV6-5 and TRBJ2-7; 9 bases are a match to TRBD1. V trimming: 2 bases; J trimming: 6 bases; junction bases outside the gene matches: 8. This CDR3 contains 15 residues. The germline V gene has CDR1 MNHEY and CDR2 SVGAGI. The CDR3 bases are TGTGCCAGCAGTTACGGGACAGGGTTCCCATCCGAGCAGTACTTC. Translation: CASSYGTGFPSEQYF.

The chain is built from TRBV4-2 and TRBJ2-2, with a tentative D call TRBD2 (5 bases). Trimming took off 0 bases at V and 5 bases at J, with 16 bases between the two ends. CDR3 size: 17 residues. The V gene's germline CDR1 is LGHNA and CDR2 YNFKEQ. This CDR3 reads CASSQEEGGLSTGELFF. The CDR3 DNA is TGTGCCAGCAGCCAAGAAGAAGGAGGCCTTTCGACCGGGGAGCTGTTTTTT.

The chain carries TRBV30 and TRBJ1-4, with 8 bases matching TRBD1. Per germline, CDR1 GTSNPN and CDR2 SVGIG (reference sequence). This CDR3 region has 16 residues. The V and J ends lost 2 bases and 6 bases, in that order; junction bases with no gene match: 11. The CDR3 loop is CAWSPSGGVGYEKLFF. As DNA, the CDR3 is TGTGCCTGGAGTCCCTCAGGGGGCGTAGGATATGAAAAACTGTTTTTT.

This sequence joins TRBV10-3 and TRBJ2-2; TRBD2 matches at 10 bases. Trimming at V came to 1 base and at J to 9 bases, leaving 8 bases not matched to a gene. The CDR3 has 16 residues. CDR1 and CDR2 (germline): ENHRY, SYGVKD. CDR3 sequence (DNA): TGTGCCATCAGTGAGTTTAGCGGGGGGTTAAGTTGGGAGCTGTTTTTT. This gives the protein CAISEFSGGLSWELFF.

V gene TRBV10-1 combines with J gene TRBJ2-7, with a possible D match to TRBD1 (5 bases). Germline V gene lookup returns CDR1 WNHNN and CDR2 SYGVQD (reference sequence). V gave up 9 bases and J gave up 3 bases, with 18 bases separating them. The CDR3 consists of 14 residues. CDR3 sequence reads: CARPKGTGGYEQYF. The CDR3 DNA sequence: TGCGCCAGACCCAAAGGTACAGGCGGCTACGAGCAGTACTTC.